This TCR beta chain came from a study of early T cells in non-severe SARS-CoV-2 infection. Overall study context: With bulk RNA from unsorted whole blood as input, sequencing yielded unpaired chains. Study results and caveats: The matching step, a VDJdb search, favored anti-spike CD8 responses and missed private and CD4 specificities.

At least ten counts were recorded for this clonotype. Its antigen remains unidentified. The protocol attached unique molecular identifiers to individual cDNA molecules. MiXCR, applied by TCRdb to the 5' RACE reads, yields one record per CDR3 protein. The sample carries tens of thousands of distinct CDR3 sequences, roughly 8.8% recorded once. Trimming removed 3 bases from V and 7 bases from J; junction bases left unmatched: 8. From germline, CDR1 is SGHVS and CDR2 FNYEAQ. This CDR3 is 15 amino acids long. The rearrangement uses TRBV7-6 and TRBJ2-1; 8 positions match TRBD2. Material for sequencing was whole blood. The receptor was derived from an adult who was a healthcare worker with PCR-confirmed SARS-CoV-2 infection or an uninfected control (not recorded which). The CDR3, as DNA: TGTGCCAGCAGCTTTATAGCGGGGAGTGGAAATGAGCAGTTCTTC. As protein: CASSFIAGSGNEQFF.